The sequence of this T cell receptor beta chain was determined in a study of T cell responses to AZD1222 COVID-19 vaccine. CDR3 length: 13 amino acids. Per germline, CDR1 MNHEY and CDR2 SVGAGI. V trimming: 6 bases; J trimming: 5 bases; junction bases outside the gene matches: 4. Study findings and constraints: There were repertoire samples only from the period after the peak T cell response.

Using immunoSEQ multiplex PCR, the repertoire was profiled, and TCRdb retains in-frame clones only, with some absent. The sample holds about 140,000 clones, 80% to 95% seen once. A note on this clone: The target antigen is unknown.

The origin of this receptor is an adult who received the AZD1222 COVID-19 vaccine. This chain joins TRBV6-5 and TRBJ2-7; 10 bases match TRBD2. The material sequenced was peripheral blood, taken 28 days after the second AZD1222 dose. The CDR3 DNA is TGTGCCAGCAGAGTAGCGGGAGGAAACGAGCAGTACTTC. Its protein product is CASRVAGGNEQYF.